This entry lists 12 T cell receptor beta chains sequenced from one sample in a study of vaccination effects on CD4 cells after COVID-19. Here immunoSEQ multiplex PCR was the method, and the copy in TCRdb shows in-frame clones only, minus some. The sample holds some 25,000 clones, 70% to 75% seen once. In the ViraFEST assay, antigen-specific CD4+ clonotypes were identified by expansion after peptide-pool stimulation. Scientists isolated CD4+ T cells after an approximately ten-day culture period ended. All study participants received two doses of BNT162b2 or mRNA-1273 vaccine. These receptors have no identified antigens. The sample consisted of CD4+ T cells from PBMCs cultured with SARS-CoV-2 spike peptides, taken after COVID-19 vaccination. These receptors were collected from a human donor who received a COVID-19 vaccine.

The rearrangement uses TRBV5-6 and TRBJ1-1; D might be TRBD1 (5 bases). This CDR3 contains 12 residues. Trimming removed 1 base from V and 7 bases from J, with 8 bases in between. Germline V gives CDR1 SGHDT, CDR2 YYEEEE. The CDR3 DNA reads as TGTGCCAGCAGCTTGCGGACATTTGAAGCTTTCTTT. Protein product: CASSLRTFEAFF.

This chain uses TRBV6-5 with TRBJ1-2; D is ambiguous. The CDR3 totals 15 residues. V lost 7 bases to trimming and J lost 2 bases, with 17 bases between them. Germline CDR1 and CDR2: MNHEY and SVGAGI. As DNA, the CDR3 is TGTGCCAGCACCTCAAAGAGTTCGGGAAACTATGGCTACACCTTC. It yields the protein CASTSKSSGNYGYTF.

The DNA of the CDR3 is TGTGCCAGCAGCTTACAGGGGATTGACACGCAGTATTTT. It encodes CASSLQGIDTQYF. The chain employs TRBV7-9 and TRBJ2-3, with D perhaps matching TRBD1 (6 bases). The CDR3 has 13 amino acids. Germline CDR1 and CDR2: SEHNR and FQNEAQ (reference sequence). The germline V and J ends were trimmed by 2 bases and 9 bases, with 12 bases remaining between them.

The sample holds a few counts of this clone. The gene calls are TRBV7-2 and TRBJ2-7; D ambiguous. The germline CDR1 and CDR2 sequences are SGHTA and FQGNSA. Trimming shortened V by 2 bases and J by 4 bases, and 3 bases separated the two germline ends. The CDR3 runs to 11 residues. CDR3 bases: TGTGCCAGCAGCTTATCATACGAGCAGTACTTC. Amino acid sequence: CASSLSYEQYF.

CDR3 bases: TGTGCCAGCAGCTTATGGCAGGGGGCTGGTTATGGCTACACCTTC. It codes for CASSLWQGAGYGYTF. The chain couples TRBV7-9 to TRBJ1-2; 8 bases are shared with TRBD1. Germline lookup yields CDR1 SEHNR and CDR2 FQNEAQ (reference sequence). The CDR3 sequence is 15 residues long. Losses at the gene ends were 2 bases for V and 5 bases for J; bases not matched to a gene: 7. Combining the CDR3 with reference TRBV7-9 and TRBJ1-2 gives the whole variable domain DTGVSQNPRHKITKRGQNVTFRCDPISEHNRLYWYRQTLGQGPEFLTYFQNEAQLEKSRLLSDRFSAERPKGSFSTLEIQRTEQGDSAMYLCASSLWQGAGYGYTFGSGTRLTVV.

As DNA, the CDR3 is TGTGCCAGCAGTATGACAGGGGGCACTGAAGCTTTCTTT. This encodes CASSMTGGTEAFF. This chain links TRBV12-3 or TRBV12-4 with TRBJ1-1; 9 bases are a match to TRBD1. The V segment lost 5 bases and the J segment 4 bases; nucleotides outside the gene matches: 2. The CDR3 consists of 13 residues.

The rearrangement links TRBV4-1 to TRBJ2-3; 7 nucleotides align to TRBD1. Per the germline V gene, CDR1 is MGHRA and CDR2 is YSYEKL. The CDR3 contains 15 residues. The J segment lost 5 bases and the V segment lost 5 bases, leaving 10 bases of the junction unmatched. The CDR3 DNA reads TGCGCCAGCAGCGTGGGGCAGGGGGTTAGAGATACGCAGTATTTT. Its protein product is CASSVGQGVRDTQYF.

V gene TRBV29-1 combines with J gene TRBJ1-4; no reliable D call. Trimming removed 4 bases at V and 1 base at J, with 4 bases between. The CDR3 length is 12 residues. Germline loops: CDR1 SQVTM, CDR2 ANQGSEA. The CDR3 DNA reads as TGCAGCGTTGCTATAACTAATGAAAAACTGTTTTTT. Amino acid sequence: CSVAITNEKLFF.

This clone was detected once. The genes are TRBV6-6 and TRBJ1-4; D gene unclear. The V end was cut by 2 bases, the J end by 3 bases, with 4 bases between. This CDR3 region has 13 residues. Germline lookup yields CDR1 MNHNY and CDR2 SVGAGI (reference sequence). The CDR3 nucleotides read TGTGCCAGCAGTTACGGTCCTAATGAAAAACTGTTTTTT. Its translation is CASSYGPNEKLFF.

This clone was seen only a few times. The chain recombines TRBV19 with TRBJ2-5; tentatively, D is TRBD1 or TRBD2 (5 bases each). V was trimmed by 9 bases and J by 5 bases, leaving 7 bases between them. This CDR3 region has 10 residues. Germline values: CDR1 LNHDA, CDR2 SQIVND (reference sequence). This CDR3 is CASEGETQYF. The CDR3, as DNA: TGTGCCAGCGAGGGGGAGACCCAGTACTTC.

The chain has TRBV7-2 and TRBJ2-5; D perhaps matches TRBD2 (5 bases). The CDR3 covers 16 residues. Germline lookup yields CDR1 SGHTA and CDR2 FQGNSA. V was pared by 4 bases and J by 5 bases, with 20 bases between. The DNA of the CDR3 is TGTGCCAGCAGCTCAACGCCCTTTGCGACGGGGGAGACCCAGTACTTC. Translated, it gives CASSSTPFATGETQYF. Looking up the rest from reference TRBV7-2 and TRBJ2-5 gives the full variable domain: GAGVSQSPSNKVTEKGKDVELRCDPISGHTALYWYRQSLGQGLEFLIYFQGNSAPDKSGLPSDRFSAERTGGSVSTLTIQRTQQEDSAVYLCASSSTPFATGETQYFGPGTRLLVL.

The J gene is TRBJ1-6, the V gene TRBV27; D is perhaps TRBD1 (5 bases). Germline values: CDR1 MNHEY, CDR2 SMNVEV (reference sequence). The CDR3 covers 14 residues. V dropped 4 bases and J dropped 7 bases, with 11 bases sitting between them. The CDR3 region is CASSSRTTNSPLHF. CDR3 sequence (DNA): TGTGCCAGCAGTTCCCGGACAACGAATTCACCCCTCCACTTT.